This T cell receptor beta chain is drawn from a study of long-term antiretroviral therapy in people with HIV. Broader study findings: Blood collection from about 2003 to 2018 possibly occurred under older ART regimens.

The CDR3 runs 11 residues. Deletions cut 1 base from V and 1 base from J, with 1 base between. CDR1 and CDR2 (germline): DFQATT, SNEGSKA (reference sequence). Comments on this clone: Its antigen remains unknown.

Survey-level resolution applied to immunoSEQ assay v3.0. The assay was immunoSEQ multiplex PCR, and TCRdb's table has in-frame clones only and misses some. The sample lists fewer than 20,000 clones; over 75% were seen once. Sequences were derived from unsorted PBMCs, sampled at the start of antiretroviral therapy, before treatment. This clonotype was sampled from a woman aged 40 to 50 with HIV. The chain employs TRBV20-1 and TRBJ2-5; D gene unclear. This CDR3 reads CSARAQETQYF. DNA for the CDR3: TGCAGTGCTAGAGCCCAAGAGACCCAGTACTTC.